This TCR beta chain came from a study of T cell responses to AZD1222 COVID-19 vaccine. Profiled with immunoSEQ multiplex PCR; TCRdb holds only in-frame clones, not every one. Of over 150,000 clones in the sample, 92% were seen once. The V gene's germline CDR1 is LNHDA and CDR2 SQIVND (reference sequence). The CDR3 spans 13 residues. Trimming removed 3 bases at V and 5 bases at J, with 10 bases between. This sequence originates from an adult in good health. The specimen was peripheral blood, collected on day 0 of AZD1222 vaccination. The chain uses TRBV19 and TRBJ1-1; D gene unclear. Here the CDR3 DNA reads TGTGCCAGTAGTATGAACAGACGGACTGAAGCTTTCTTT. Residues: CASSMNRRTEAFF. The full variable domain, in which reference TRBV19 and TRBJ1-1 provide the parts outside the CDR3, is DGGITQSPKYLFRKEGQNVTLSCEQNLNHDAMYWYRQDPGQGLRLIYYSQIVNDFQKGDIAEGYSVSREKKESFPLTVTSAQKNPTAFYLCASSMNRRTEAFFGQGTRLTVV.